A selection of T cell receptor beta chains follows, all from one sample in a study of T cell repertoires in ileal Crohn's disease. TCRdb keeps only in-frame clones here, not all; method: immunoSEQ multiplex PCR. The sample shows about 5,400 clones, roughly 82% of them seen only once. The material sequenced was ileal tissue. The receptors derive from an adult with Crohn's disease. Both conserved end residues are part of each CDR3. D genes are given only for firm matches. Expanded clones get a size class; other rows say once, few or many, or leave the size out.

d_call j_call v_call clone_size cdr3_nt cdr3_aa
TRBD1 TRBJ2-7 TRBV29-1 NA TGCAGCGTTGTTATGGACAGGGGGTACGAGCAGTACTTC CSVVMDRGYEQYF
TRBD2 TRBJ2-3 TRBV19 NA TGTGCCAGTAGTACCCGACTAGCGGGAAGCACAGATACGCAGTATTTT CASSTRLAGSTDTQYF
TRBD1 TRBJ1-1 TRBV27 NA TGTGCCAACCCGAACCTAGGGGGACAGGGTTGGACTGAAGCTTTCTTT CANPNLGGQGWTEAFF
NA TRBJ2-1 TRBV5-1 NA TGCGCCAGCAGCCCCACCACAACGAGAAATGAGCAGTTCTTC CASSPTTTRNEQFF
NA TRBJ1-2 TRBV6-1 few TGTGCCAGCAGTATGGGGTGGGGGGCCAATGGCTACACCTTC CASSMGWGANGYTF
NA TRBJ2-2 TRBV6-9 NA TGTGCCAGCAGGAGAAACGGGGAGCTGTTTTTT CASRRNGELFF
NA TRBJ1-4 TRBV9 NA TGTGCCGGAGATGAAAAACTGTTTTTT CAGDEKLFF
TRBD2 TRBJ2-5 TRBV10-3 few TGTGCCATCAGTGACCCCGGAGCGGGGGGCCTAAGGGAGACCCAGTACTTC CAISDPGAGGLRETQYF
NA TRBJ2-3 TRBV10-3 NA TGTGCCATCTCAGGGACCCCCACAGATACGCAGTATTTT CAISGTPTDTQYF
NA TRBJ2-7 TRBV6-5 NA TGTGCCAGCAGTTACCGTCCACAGGGTCCCTACGAGCAGTACTTC CASSYRPQGPYEQYF
TRBD2 TRBJ2-2 TRBV6-4 NA TGTGCCAGCAGACTAGCGGGGGACACCGGGGAGCTGTTTTTT CASRLAGDTGELFF
NA TRBJ1-1 TRBV28 NA TGTGCCAGCACTTGGAGAATGAACACTGAAGCTTTCTTT CASTWRMNTEAFF
NA TRBJ2-2 TRBV5-1 NA TGCGCCAGCAGCTTGGAGCCAGATGGGGAGCTGTTTTTT CASSLEPDGELFF
NA TRBJ2-2 TRBV4-2 once TGTGCCAGCAGCCTTCGTACAGGGAACACCGGGGAGCTGTTTTTT CASSLRTGNTGELFF
NA TRBJ2-2 TRBV19 NA TGTGCCAGTAGTATCCTCTGGTCAGGGGCGAACACCGGGGAGCTGTTTTTT CASSILWSGANTGELFF
NA TRBJ1-2 TRBV19 NA TGTGCCTCAGTGCAAAATACGGGAGTGTATGGCTACACCTTC CASVQNTGVYGYTF
TRBD2 TRBJ2-1 TRBV19 once TGTGCCAGTAGTATGAGGACTAGCGGGAGCGATGAGCAGTTCTTC CASSMRTSGSDEQFF
NA TRBJ2-6 TRBV11-2 NA TGTGCCAGCAGCTTAGGGTACAGGGCAGTGTCTGGGGCCAACGTCCTGACTTTC CASSLGYRAVSGANVLTF
NA TRBJ2-1 TRBV7-9 NA TGTGCCAGCAGCTTAGCGCAGAGGGCCTACAATGAGCAGTTCTTC CASSLAQRAYNEQFF
TRBD2 TRBJ2-1 TRBV27 few TGTGCCAGCAGTCCCGGACTAGCGGGATACAATGAGCAGTTCTTC CASSPGLAGYNEQFF
TRBD1 TRBJ2-7 TRBV5-1 NA TGCGCCAGCAGCTTGAGGACAGGGGCTACCTACGAGCAGTACTTC CASSLRTGATYEQYF
NA TRBJ1-3 TRBV30 NA TGTGCCTGGAGTGCCACAGGGTCTGGAAACACCATATATTTT CAWSATGSGNTIYF
NA TRBJ2-1 TRBV5-4 NA TGTGCCAGCAGCTTGGCCTTTCGAGAAGCGTATGAGCAGTTCTTC CASSLAFREAYEQFF
NA TRBJ2-3 TRBV27 few TGTGCCAGCAGAGCACTGGATACGCAGTATTTT CASRALDTQYF
NA TRBJ2-1 TRBV11-2 NA TGTGCCAGCAGCTTAAGGTTTCAGAGGGACAATGAGCAGTTCTTC CASSLRFQRDNEQFF
TRBD2 TRBJ2-1 TRBV5-4 few TGTGCCAGCAGCGAGGAGGGACTAGCGGTCATCAATGAGCAGTTCTTC CASSEEGLAVINEQFF
TRBD2 TRBJ2-5 TRBV9 NA TGTGCCAGCAGCGTACAAGCGGGGGGCAAAGAGACCCAGTACTTC CASSVQAGGKETQYF
TRBD1 TRBJ1-1 TRBV11-3 NA TGTGCCAGCAGCTTACAGACAGGGGTGGGCACTGAAGCTTTCTTT CASSLQTGVGTEAFF
TRBD1 TRBJ1-1 TRBV28 NA TGTGCCAGCTCATCGCCCGGGACAGGGGCAACTGCAGCTTTCTTT CASSSPGTGATAAFF
TRBD2 TRBJ2-5 TRBV5-1 NA TGCGCCAGCAGGAATAGCGGGAGCGGGGAGACCCAGTACTTC CASRNSGSGETQYF
NA TRBJ1-1 TRBV6-6 NA TGTGCCAGCAGTTACCCCCCCGGCCGGGGGGACACTGAAGCTTTCTTT CASSYPPGRGDTEAFF
NA TRBJ2-2 TRBV6-5 NA TGTGCCATCAGGGGGGACGGGGAGCTGTTTTTT CAIRGDGELFF
TRBD1 TRBJ1-4 TRBV5-4 NA TGTGCCAGCAGCTTGTTAGCCGGGACAGCGACTAATGAAAAACTGTTTTTT CASSLLAGTATNEKLFF
TRBD1 TRBJ1-5 TRBV5-6 NA TGTGCCAGCAGCTTAGGGACAGGGGGTTATAGCAATCAGCCCCAGCATTTT CASSLGTGGYSNQPQHF
NA TRBJ2-3 TRBV11-3 NA TGTGCCAGCAGCTCTCGGACGGGCGCTAGCACAGATACGCAGTATTTT CASSSRTGASTDTQYF
NA TRBJ2-5 TRBV10-2 NA TGCGCCAGCACCGGGACTGCCCAAGAGACCCAGTACTTC CASTGTAQETQYF
NA TRBJ2-1 TRBV10-3 NA TGTGCCTCCAAAGGGGGTAACAATGAGCAGTTCTTC CASKGGNNEQFF
NA TRBJ1-1 TRBV28 NA TGTGCCACGGGGTACTCCTCCGGAACTGAAGCTTTCTTT CATGYSSGTEAFF
NA TRBJ2-4 TRBV28 NA TGTGCCAGCAGTTTCACGGACCGGGCCAAAAACATTCAGTACTTC CASSFTDRAKNIQYF
TRBD1 TRBJ2-2 TRBV6-5 NA TGTGCCAGCACGATGGACAGGGTCGGCGGGGAGCTGTTTTTT CASTMDRVGGELFF
NA TRBJ2-1 TRBV7-9 NA TGTGCCAGCAGCTCAACCCGGGAAAACAATGAGCAGTTCTTC CASSSTRENNEQFF
NA TRBJ2-2 TRBV6-5 NA TGTGCCAGCAGTTACTCGTTCAAGATCACCGGGGAGCTGTTTTTT CASSYSFKITGELFF
TRBD1 TRBJ2-1 TRBV9 few TGTGCCAGCAGCGTACGACAGGGGGCCGATGAGCAGTTCTTC CASSVRQGADEQFF
TRBD1 TRBJ2-7 TRBV5-4 NA TGTGCCAGCAGCTGGACAGGGGGCATCTACGAGCAGTACTTC CASSWTGGIYEQYF
TRBD2 TRBJ2-7 TRBV13 few TGTGCCAGCAGCTTGTGGTCCGGGGGGGCTTCCTACGAGCAGTACTTC CASSLWSGGASYEQYF
TRBD1 TRBJ1-2 TRBV6-1 NA TGTGCCAGCAGTGACCGGGACAGGGGTGGCTACACCTTC CASSDRDRGGYTF
NA TRBJ1-2 TRBV5-4 NA TGTGCCAGCAGCTGGATTTCCGGGACCTTGGGCGGCTACACCTTC CASSWISGTLGGYTF
TRBD2 TRBJ2-7 TRBV27 NA TGTGCCAGCAGGCGGACTAGCGGGTTCTACGAGCAGTACTTC CASRRTSGFYEQYF
TRBD2 TRBJ2-5 TRBV30 NA TGTGCCTGGAGTCCCTCGGGACTAGTCCGGGAGACCCAGTACTTC CAWSPSGLVRETQYF
NA TRBJ2-5 TRBV6-5 NA TGTGCCAGCAGTCTCCCGGCCGCCACCCAGTACTTC CASSLPAATQYF
TRBD1 TRBJ2-5 TRBV11-2 NA TGTGCCAGCAGCAACCGGGACAGTTCGCCCCAGTACTTC CASSNRDSSPQYF
NA TRBJ1-1 TRBV29-1 NA TGCAGCGTTGGTGGCAGTAGGAACACTGAAGCTTTCTTT CSVGGSRNTEAFF
NA TRBJ2-7 TRBV20-1 few TGCAGTGTTGGGACCTACGAGCAGTACTTC CSVGTYEQYF
NA TRBJ1-1 TRBV5-6 few TGTGCCAGCAGCTTGAGGGGAACTGAAGCTTTCTTT CASSLRGTEAFF
NA TRBJ2-3 TRBV5-6 NA TGTGCCAGCAGCTTGGGACGGGTCTATACGCAGTATTTT CASSLGRVYTQYF
TRBD1 TRBJ2-5 TRBV10-2 NA TGCGCCAGCACTGGGACAGCCCAAGAGACCCAGTACTTC CASTGTAQETQYF
NA TRBJ2-5 TRBV28 NA TGTGCCAGCAGTTGGCAAGAGACCCAGTACTTC CASSWQETQYF
NA TRBJ1-1 TRBV6-5 NA TGTGCCAGCAGACTCGACGATAAGGGACGTGAAGCTTTCTTT CASRLDDKGREAFF
NA TRBJ2-7 TRBV10-3 NA TGTGCCATCAGTGAGAGGGACGAGCAGTACTTC CAISERDEQYF
NA TRBJ1-1 TRBV11-2 NA TGTGCCAGCAGCTTAGGCCCGCCGAGGGTGGGGCTGACCACTGAAGCTTTCTTT CASSLGPPRVGLTTEAFF